This T cell receptor beta chain came from a study of patients and donors after allogeneic stem cell transplantation. Trimming cost V 0 bases and J 2 bases, with 11 bases left between them. The CDR3 has 15 amino acids. Germline V gene lookup returns CDR1 SGHRS and CDR2 YFSETQ. TCRdb re-called the RT-PCR reads through MiXCR, storing one row per CDR3 protein. Of more than 850,000 distinct CDR3 sequences in the sample, more than 15% were seen once. The chain has TRBV5-1 and TRBJ1-1, with D uncertain. The source is a human donor who was either an allogeneic HSCT recipient or a stem cell or donor lymphocyte infusion donor (not recorded which). It is not recorded whose cells these are; they may come from a transplant donor. Sequenced material: blood, either unsorted or a sorted T cell fraction (not recorded which). The CDR3 here is CASSLDSAANTEAFF. The CDR3 DNA is TGCGCCAGCAGCTTGGACTCTGCGGCAAACACTGAAGCTTTCTTT.